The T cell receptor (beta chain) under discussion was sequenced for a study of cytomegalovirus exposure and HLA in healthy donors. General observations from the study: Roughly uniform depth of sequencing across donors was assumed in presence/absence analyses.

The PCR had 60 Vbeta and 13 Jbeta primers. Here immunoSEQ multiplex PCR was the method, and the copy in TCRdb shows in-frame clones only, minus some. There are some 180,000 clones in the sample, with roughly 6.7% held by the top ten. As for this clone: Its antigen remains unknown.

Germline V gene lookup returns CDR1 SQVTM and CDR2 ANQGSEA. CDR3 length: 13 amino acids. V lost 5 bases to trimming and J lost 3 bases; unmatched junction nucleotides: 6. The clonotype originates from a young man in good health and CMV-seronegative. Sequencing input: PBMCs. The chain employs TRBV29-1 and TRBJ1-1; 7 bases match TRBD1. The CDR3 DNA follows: TGCAGCGTTTTGACAGGGTGGTACACTGAAGCTTTCTTT. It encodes CSVLTGWYTEAFF.